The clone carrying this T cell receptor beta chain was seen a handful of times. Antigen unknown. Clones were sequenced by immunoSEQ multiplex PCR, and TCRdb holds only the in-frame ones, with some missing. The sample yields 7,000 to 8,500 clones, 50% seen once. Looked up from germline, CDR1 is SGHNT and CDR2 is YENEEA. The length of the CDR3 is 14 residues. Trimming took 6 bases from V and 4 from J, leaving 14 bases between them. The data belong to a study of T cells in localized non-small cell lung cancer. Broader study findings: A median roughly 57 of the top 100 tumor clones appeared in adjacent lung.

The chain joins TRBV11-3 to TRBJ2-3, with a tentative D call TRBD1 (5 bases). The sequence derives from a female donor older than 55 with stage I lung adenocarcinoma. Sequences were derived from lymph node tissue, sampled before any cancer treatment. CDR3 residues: CASSYSGFSDTQYF. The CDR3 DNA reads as TGTGCCAGCAGTTATTCAGGGTTTTCAGATACGCAGTATTTT.